These 19 T cell receptor beta chains came from one sample sequenced in a study of molecular identifiers for immune sequencing clone quantification. TCRdb re-called the PCR reads with MiXCR, one entry per CDR3 protein. The data hold roughly 12,000 distinct CDR3 sequences, with approximately 15% observed a single time. The sample consisted of naive CD8+ T cells from blood, with Jurkat cell RNA spiked in. Specified subset: FACS-sorted CD8+CD4-CCR7+CD45RA+ naive T cells. The receptors derive from a human donor in good health. Some libraries in this study had Jurkat cell RNA spiked in.

On this clonotype: One end of the junction is discordant with germline, which a read error may explain. The chain couples TRBV24-1 to TRBJ2-1; the D call may be TRBD1 or TRBD2 (7 bases each). This CDR3 has 15 residues. From germline, CDR1 is KGHDR and CDR2 SFDVKD. The CDR3 protein is CATSEGTGEGSEQFF. The CDR3 coding sequence is TGTGCCACTAGTGAGGGAACAGGGGAGGGCAGTGAGCAGTTCTTC.

By share of the sample, this clonotype is medium-sized. The chain employs TRBV27 and TRBJ2-2; 8 positions agree with TRBD2. V shed 7 bases and J 3 bases; nucleotides not matched to a gene: 7. This CDR3 contains 15 residues. Germline V CDR1 and CDR2: MNHEY, SMNVEV (reference sequence). In nucleotides, the CDR3 is TGTGCCAGCAATACTATAGCGGGATACACCGGGGAGCTGTTTTTT. Amino acids: CASNTIAGYTGELFF.

The chain couples TRBV5-5 to TRBJ1-2; 7 bases map to TRBD1. This CDR3 region has 14 residues. The germline CDR1 and CDR2 sequences are SGHKS and YYEKEE (reference sequence). J was trimmed by 5 bases and V by 0 bases; bases with no gene match: 4. Here the CDR3 reads CASSLVTGSYGYTF. The CDR3 bases are TGTGCCAGCAGCTTGGTGACAGGGAGTTATGGCTACACCTTC. The full variable domain, rest sourced from reference TRBV5-5 and TRBJ1-2, is DAGVTQSPTHLIKTRGQQVTLRCSPISGHKSVSWYQQVLGQGPQFIFQYYEKEERGRGNFPDRFSARQFPNYSSELNVNALLLGDSALYLCASSLVTGSYGYTFGSGTRLTVV.

This clonotype is judged medium-sized. V gene TRBV7-2 combines with J gene TRBJ2-3; tentatively, D is TRBD2 (6 bases). Per the germline V gene, CDR1 is SGHTA and CDR2 is FQGNSA. This CDR3 is 16 amino acids long. The germline V and J ends were trimmed by 5 bases and 0 bases, with 15 bases remaining between them. The CDR3 DNA sequence: TGTGCCAGCAGCCGCGTTGTGCTAGCGAGCACAGATACGCAGTATTTT. This sequence encodes CASSRVVLASTDTQYF.

Comments on this clonotype: The junction departs from the called germline gene at one end, perhaps through a read error. This chain joins TRBV19 and TRBJ2-7; D possibly corresponds to TRBD2 (6 bases). The germline V gene has CDR1 LNHDA and CDR2 SQIVND (reference sequence). CDR3 length: 15 residues. The CDR3 protein is CAGSTSPAGSYEQYF. Here the CDR3 DNA reads TGTGCCGGTAGTACCTCGCCCGCGGGATCGTACGAGCAGTACTTC.

This clonotype was observed at least ten times. The chain recombines TRBV2 with TRBJ2-1, with D tentatively TRBD2 (5 bases). V was shortened by 9 bases and J by 9 bases, with 15 bases between the two germline ends. The CDR3 sequence is 12 residues long. Looked up from germline, CDR1 is SNHLY and CDR2 is FYNNEI. CDR3 protein: CASWAGEGEQFF. The DNA of the CDR3 is TGTGCCAGTTGGGCGGGCGAAGGTGAGCAGTTCTTC.

This clonotype is labeled medium-sized (0.01 to 0.1%). The gene calls are TRBV29-1 and TRBJ2-7, with D perhaps matching TRBD1 or TRBD2 (5 bases each). Trimming pared 4 bases from V and 12 bases from J, leaving 16 bases between. Germline-derived CDR1 and CDR2 are SQVTM and ANQGSEA. The CDR3 contains 11 residues. The CDR3 nucleotides are TGCAGCGTTGCAGCAATTGAGGGGACGTACTTC. This gives the protein CSVAAIEGTYF.

The sample holds many counts of this clonotype. The chain recombines TRBV7-3 with TRBJ2-7; no firm D call. The CDR3 is 13 residues long. CDR1 SGHTA and CDR2 FQGTGA come from the germline V gene. V lost 0 bases to trimming and J lost 5 bases, with 8 bases between them. The DNA for the CDR3 is TGTGCCAGCAGCTTAACACCCTCACACGAGCAGTACTTC. Translated, it gives CASSLTPSHEQYF.

In its sample, this clonotype is medium-sized. The chain is built from TRBV5-5 and TRBJ2-3, with D perhaps matching TRBD2 (6 bases). The CDR3 extends over 16 amino acids. Looked up from germline, CDR1 is SGHKS and CDR2 is YYEKEE (reference sequence). Deletions cut 0 bases from V and 2 bases from J, with 13 bases between. CDR3 sequence reads: CASSLVAGPSTDTQYF. The CDR3 DNA reads TGTGCCAGCAGCTTGGTGGCGGGACCATCCACAGATACGCAGTATTTT.

This clonotype rates as medium-sized (0.01 to 0.1%). J is TRBJ2-1 and V is TRBV20-1; 9 bases align to TRBD2. With V trimmed by 4 bases and J by 3 bases, 7 bases remained unmatched. This CDR3 has 15 residues. CDR1 is DFQATT and CDR2 is SNEGSKA in the germline V gene (reference sequence). The CDR3 coding sequence is TGCAGTGCTACCCCGACTAGCGGCCACTACAATGAGCAGTTCTTC. Amino acids: CSATPTSGHYNEQFF.

By its share, this clonotype is medium-sized (0.01 to 0.1%). In nucleotides, the CDR3 is TGTGCCAGCAGCTTTCCAGGGACCTACAATGAGCAGTTCTTC. It translates to CASSFPGTYNEQFF. The gene calls are TRBV7-2 and TRBJ2-1; D is perhaps TRBD1 (5 bases). The length of the CDR3 is 14 residues. Trimming cost V 3 bases and J 2 bases, with 8 bases left between them. The germline V gene encodes CDR1 SGHTA and CDR2 FQGNSA.

This clonotype was recorded many times. The chain employs TRBV6-5 and TRBJ1-2; D gene uncertain. CDR3 size: 12 residues. V lost 6 bases to trimming and J lost 2 bases, with 7 bases between them. Looked up from germline, CDR1 is MNHEY and CDR2 is SVGAGI. CDR3 in amino acids: CASREPNYGYTF. The CDR3 region has the DNA TGTGCCAGCAGGGAACCGAACTATGGCTACACCTTC.

This clonotype has a single count. This chain links TRBV7-9 with TRBJ1-5; D is perhaps TRBD1 (5 bases). The germline V gene has CDR1 SEHNR and CDR2 FQNEAQ (reference sequence). The CDR3 runs to 15 residues. Between the trimmed V and J ends, which lost 1 base and 15 bases, there was a span of 22 bases. The CDR3 DNA follows: TGTGCCAGCAGCTTAGTAGGGGTTAGCAATCAGCTCCCGCATTTT. This encodes CASSLVGVSNQLPHF.

Ten or more counts support this clonotype. The rearrangement joins TRBV28 to TRBJ1-5; 8 bases are shared with TRBD1. Germline-derived CDR1 and CDR2 are MDHEN and SYDVKM. J gave up 1 base and V 5 bases, and 4 bases lay outside the gene matches. The CDR3 runs 15 residues. The CDR3 is CASSINRGSNQPQHF. The CDR3 DNA follows: TGTGCCAGCAGTATCAACAGGGGGAGCAATCAGCCCCAGCATTTT.

This clonotype appeared a few times. The rearrangement links TRBV21-1 to TRBJ2-7. TRBV21-1 is classified as a pseudogene. The CDR3 extends over 13 amino acids. The CDR3 DNA follows: TGTGCCAGCAGCAAAAGGAGCATCTACGAGCAGTACTTC. Translated: CASSKRSIYEQYF.

This clonotype is medium-sized. The rearrangement uses TRBV4-1 and TRBJ2-7; D unclear. The V gene lost 0 bases and the J gene lost 3 bases, with 6 bases spanning the gap. The CDR3 extends over 13 amino acids. Looked up from germline, CDR1 is MGHRA and CDR2 is YSYEKL. CDR3 amino acids: CASSQEKGYEQYF. In DNA, the CDR3 is TGCGCCAGCAGCCAAGAGAAGGGCTACGAGCAGTACTTC.

This clonotype was seen ten or more times. The rearrangement uses TRBV2 and TRBJ2-7; D tentatively reads TRBD1 or TRBD2 (6 bases each). The CDR3 loop spans 15 amino acids. The germline V gene encodes CDR1 SNHLY and CDR2 FYNNEI. Trimming took 8 bases from V and 3 from J, leaving 20 bases between them. In nucleotides, the CDR3 is TGTGCCAGCCAACCCCGGGAGTCCAGGGGCTACGAGCAGTACTTC. Protein product: CASQPRESRGYEQYF. Together with reference TRBV2 and TRBJ2-7, the CDR3 gives the full variable domain: EPEVTQTPSHQVTQMGQEVILRCVPISNHLYFYWYRQILGQKVEFLVSFYNNEISEKSEIFDDQFSVERPDGSNFTLKIRSTKLEDSAMYFCASQPRESRGYEQYFGPGTRLTVT.

In its sample, this clonotype is medium-sized. The chain joins TRBV27 to TRBJ2-2; 12 bases fit TRBD2. Trimming cost V 5 bases and J 6 bases; bases outside gene matches: 7. Germline-derived CDR1 and CDR2 are MNHEY and SMNVEV (reference sequence). The CDR3 runs to 16 residues. The CDR3 spells CASSPGTSGFSGELFF. The CDR3 DNA reads TGTGCCAGCAGTCCCGGGACTAGCGGGTTTTCCGGGGAGCTGTTTTTT.

For this clonotype: A much bigger clone sits one base away, suggesting this may be a read error. The V and J genes are TRBV5-1 and TRBJ2-5, with no clear D. CDR3 length equals 14 residues. Trimming pared 0 bases from V and 4 bases from J, leaving 10 bases between. Germline V gene sequence: CDR1 SGHRS, CDR2 YFSETQ. The CDR3 reads CASSLVGFSETQYF. CDR3 coding DNA: TGCGCCAGCAGCTTGGTGGGCTTCTCAGAGACCCAGTACTTC.